The rows below give T cell receptor beta chains drawn from one sample of a study of blood T cell repertoires in COVID-19. Profiling relied on immunoSEQ multiplex PCR, and the TCRdb table lists in-frame clones only, not all of them. The repertoire holds tens of thousands of clones, with about four fifths as singletons. The sample consisted of peripheral blood. The receptors shown here come from a man aged 55 to 70 with acute or convalescent COVID-19. The CDR3 runs from the conserved cysteine through the conserved F or W.

v_call	j_call	cdr3_length	cdr3_aa
TRBV5-4	TRBJ2-2	15	CASSGRTGNTGELFF
TRBV25-1	TRBJ1-2	15	CASSEWGPTDYGYTF
TRBV30	TRBJ2-1	16	CAWSVRGIRSYNEQFF
TRBV19	TRBJ1-2	15	CATLGTGGRNYGYTF
TRBV6-5	TRBJ1-2	16	CASSYLRTGGGYGYTF
TRBV19	TRBJ1-1	13	CASSAGSNTEAFF
TRBV2	TRBJ1-5	15	CASTLSTGGVQPQHF
TRBV5-1	TRBJ2-1	16	CASSGIGGRTYNEQFF
TRBV29-1	TRBJ2-7	13	CSASGTESYEQYF
TRBV7-3	TRBJ1-2	16	CASSLIPGQGARGYTF
TRBV5-5	TRBJ1-5	14	CASSAGGTYQPQHF
TRBV13	TRBJ1-6	14	CASSLGDSNSPLHF
TRBV11-2	TRBJ1-2	14	CASSLAGQGDGYTF
TRBV2	TRBJ1-2	15	CASRGASGGQKGYTF
TRBV5-8	TRBJ1-5	12	CASSSQAQPQHF
TRBV11-3	TRBJ2-2	14	CASSLETTSGELFF
TRBV5-4	TRBJ1-3	15	CASSLGQGVGNTIYF